This T cell receptor (beta chain) was profiled in a study of blood T cell repertoires in COVID-19. About the research overall: Samples taken during acute and convalescent COVID-19 were collected in the United States, Italy and Spain. The cDNA or gDNA used as material had been derived from T cells, B-cell-depleted T cells, or PBMCs.

Original handling: Estimation of nucleated cell counts relied on the amplification of reference gene primers. TCRdb's copy holds only in-frame clones and misses some; the assay was immunoSEQ multiplex PCR. The D gene and trimming were derived from the DNA, and the V and J assignments and clone size from that table. Counted here are under 300,000 clones, more than 75% occurring once; the ten biggest clones make up approximately 7%. Germline V gene lookup returns CDR1 KGHDR and CDR2 SFDVKD. Trimming removed 9 bases from V and 7 bases from J; junction bases left unmatched: 6. This CDR3 has 14 amino acids.

Sequencing used peripheral blood. This TCR was recovered from a woman between 65 and 79 years old with active or convalescent COVID-19. The chain recombines TRBV24-1 with TRBJ1-5, with TRBD1 identical over 12 bases. As DNA, the CDR3 is TGTGCCACCGGGGGACAGGGGGCCGAACAGCCCCAGCATTTT. It codes for CATGGQGAEQPQHF.